This T cell receptor (beta chain) derives from a study of graft-versus-host responses after intestinal transplantation. Background on the study: Grafts were multivisceral, liver-intestinal, or isolated intestinal. After anti-thymocyte globulin induction, recipients took tacrolimus and steroids for 2 to 3 years. Whole-study findings and limits: Recipient marrow held GvH clones, some first seen in ileum or blood. Patients with graft-donor T cell macrochimerism had high graft-versus-host to host-versus-graft clonal ratios in allografts.

Libraries were prepared by immunoSEQ multiplex PCR; TCRdb keeps only in-frame clonotypes and omits some of them. The sample holds some 140,000 clones; about 92% are singletons and the top ten take over 0.15%. About this clone: Its cognate antigen is unknown.

This CDR3 contains 11 residues. The ends were cut back, 4 bases at V and 5 bases at J, with 4 bases in the middle. CDR1 SNHLY and CDR2 FYNNEI come from the germline V gene. This chain joins TRBV2 and TRBJ2-3; D not resolved. The material sequenced was unstimulated CD4+ T cells sorted from spleen or lymph node cells, taken before intestinal transplant. This clonotype was sampled from a human donor who received an intestinal transplant. CDR3 nucleotides: TGTGCCAGCAGTGTAAAAGATACGCAGTATTTT. This encodes CASSVKDTQYF.